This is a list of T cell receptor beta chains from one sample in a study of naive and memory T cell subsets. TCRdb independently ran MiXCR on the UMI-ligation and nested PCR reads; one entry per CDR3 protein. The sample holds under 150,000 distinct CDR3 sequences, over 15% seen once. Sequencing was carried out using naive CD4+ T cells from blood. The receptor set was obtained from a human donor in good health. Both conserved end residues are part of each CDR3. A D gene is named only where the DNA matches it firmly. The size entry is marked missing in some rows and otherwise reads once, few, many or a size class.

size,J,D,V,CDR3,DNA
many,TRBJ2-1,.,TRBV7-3,CASSKSGTPYNEQFF,TGTGCCAGCAGCAAATCCGGGACGCCCTACAATGAGCAGTTCTTC
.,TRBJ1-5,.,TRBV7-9,CASSPGLGNQPQHF,TGTGCCAGCAGCCCCGGGCTGGGCAATCAGCCCCAGCATTTT
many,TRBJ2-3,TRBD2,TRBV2,CASTGGFPSGPLTDTQYF,TGTGCCAGCACGGGGGGATTTCCTAGCGGGCCCCTGACAGATACGCAGTATTTT
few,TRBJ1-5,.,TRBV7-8,CASSFPGSNQPQHF,TGTGCCAGCAGTTTCCCAGGGTCCAATCAGCCCCAGCATTTT
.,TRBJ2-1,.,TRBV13,CASSPYDFPPRGHEQFF,TGTGCCAGCAGCCCGTACGACTTTCCCCCTCGTGGTCATGAGCAGTTCTTC
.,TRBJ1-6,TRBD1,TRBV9,CASSVERDRGRDGYSPLHF,TGTGCCAGCAGCGTAGAGCGGGACAGGGGGCGCGATGGTTATTCACCCCTCCACTTT
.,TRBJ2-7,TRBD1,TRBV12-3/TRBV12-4,CASSWGTGGPSEQYF,TGTGCCAGCAGTTGGGGGACAGGGGGGCCTAGCGAGCAGTACTTC
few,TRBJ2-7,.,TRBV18,CASSPNQPDSSYEQYF,TGTGCCAGCTCACCGAATCAGCCGGACAGCTCCTACGAGCAGTACTTC
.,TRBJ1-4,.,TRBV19,CASSPDPREKLFF,TGTGCCAGTAGCCCGGACCCTCGTGAAAAACTGTTTTTT
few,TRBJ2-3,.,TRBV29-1,CSVVGQGADTQYF,TGCAGCGTCGTAGGCCAGGGCGCAGATACGCAGTATTTT
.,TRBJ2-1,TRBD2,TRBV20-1,CSASPLAGAAYNEQFF,TGCAGTGCTAGTCCCCTAGCGGGAGCGGCCTACAATGAGCAGTTCTTC
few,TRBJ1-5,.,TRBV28,CASSFHQDSNQPQHF,TGTGCCAGCAGTTTCCATCAAGATAGCAATCAGCCCCAGCATTTT
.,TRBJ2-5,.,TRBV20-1,CSASPRAPETQYF,TGCAGTGCTAGCCCCAGGGCCCCGGAGACCCAGTACTTC
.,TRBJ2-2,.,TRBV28,CASSYPGSWGTGELFF,TGTGCCAGCAGCTACCCGGGATCCTGGGGCACCGGGGAGCTGTTTTTT
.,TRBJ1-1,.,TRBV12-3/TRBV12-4,CASSFSWNTEAFF,TGTGCCAGCAGTTTCTCCTGGAACACTGAAGCTTTCTTT
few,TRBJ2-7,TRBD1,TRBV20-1,CSAGQPTEEQYF,TGCAGTGCGGGACAGCCCACGGAAGAGCAGTACTTC
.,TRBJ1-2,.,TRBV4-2,CASSQDLRSRLNYGYTF,TGTGCCAGCAGCCAAGATCTGAGGTCCCGATTAAACTATGGCTACACCTTC
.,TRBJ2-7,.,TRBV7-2,CASSFRDPYEQYF,TGTGCCAGCAGCTTCCGGGACCCCTACGAGCAGTACTTC
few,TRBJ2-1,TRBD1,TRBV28,CASWFRDRVGYEQFF,TGTGCCAGCTGGTTCCGGGACAGGGTCGGCTATGAGCAGTTCTTC
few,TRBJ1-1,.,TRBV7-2,CASSLASLLNDGDTEAFF,TGTGCCAGCAGCTTAGCATCCCTGCTTAACGACGGTGACACTGAAGCTTTCTTT
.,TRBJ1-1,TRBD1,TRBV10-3,CAIKTGLNTEAFF,TGTGCCATAAAGACAGGGTTGAACACTGAAGCTTTCTTT
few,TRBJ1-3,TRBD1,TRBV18,CASSPGTGGISGNTIYF,TGTGCCAGCTCCCCCGGGACAGGGGGGATCTCTGGAAACACCATATATTTT
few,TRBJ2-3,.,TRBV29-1,CSVENPGTDTQYF,TGCAGCGTTGAAAACCCGGGCACAGATACGCAGTATTTT
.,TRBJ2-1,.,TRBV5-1,CASSSSPRAGSRNYNEQFF,TGCGCCAGCAGCTCTTCCCCAAGGGCAGGTTCGAGGAACTACAATGAGCAGTTCTTC
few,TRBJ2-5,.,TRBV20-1,CSAIGRGQETQYF,TGCAGTGCTATCGGGAGAGGGCAAGAGACCCAGTACTTC
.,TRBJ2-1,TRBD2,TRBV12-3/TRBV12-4,CASSFRTSGEQFF,TGTGCCAGCAGTTTTAGGACTAGCGGTGAGCAGTTCTTC
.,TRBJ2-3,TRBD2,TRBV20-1,CSAQTGTSGSTDTQYF,TGCAGTGCCCAGACTGGGACTAGCGGTAGCACAGATACGCAGTATTTT
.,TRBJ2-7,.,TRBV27,CASSLSGGGQYF,TGTGCCAGCAGTTTATCGGGAGGGGGACAGTACTTC
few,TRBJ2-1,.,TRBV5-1,CASSLGPGPSLDEQFF,TGCGCCAGCAGCTTGGGCCCCGGGCCGTCTCTGGATGAGCAGTTCTTC
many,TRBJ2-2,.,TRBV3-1,CASSPRDGNTGELFF,TGTGCCAGCAGCCCCCGGGACGGGAACACCGGGGAGCTGTTTTTT
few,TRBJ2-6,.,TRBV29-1,CSVQRGVGANVLTF,TGCAGCGTGCAAAGGGGGGTTGGGGCCAACGTCCTGACTTTC
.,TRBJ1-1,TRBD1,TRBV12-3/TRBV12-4,CASRDRGGTEAFF,TGTGCCAGCAGGGACAGGGGGGGCACTGAAGCTTTCTTT
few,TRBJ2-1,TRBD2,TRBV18,CASSPLAGGYNEQFF,TGTGCCAGCTCACCACTAGCGGGCGGATACAATGAGCAGTTCTTC
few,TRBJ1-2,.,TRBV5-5,CASSQGNYGYTF,TGTGCCAGCAGCCAGGGCAACTATGGCTACACCTTC
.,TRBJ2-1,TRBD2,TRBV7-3,CASSLSVGVLAGTRRSNEQFF,TGTGCCAGCAGCTTAAGTGTCGGGGTACTAGCGGGTACCCGACGTAGTAATGAGCAGTTCTTC
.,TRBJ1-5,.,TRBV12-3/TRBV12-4,CASSYRGEGQPQHF,TGTGCCAGCAGTTATCGGGGGGAAGGACAGCCCCAGCATTTT
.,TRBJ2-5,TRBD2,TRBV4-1,CASRKLAGAVETQYF,TGCGCCAGCAGGAAACTAGCGGGAGCGGTCGAGACCCAGTACTTC
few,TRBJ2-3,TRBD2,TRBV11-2,CASSPLAGTYTDTQYF,TGTGCCAGCAGCCCATTAGCGGGGACGTACACAGATACGCAGTATTTT
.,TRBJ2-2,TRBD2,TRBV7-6,CASSPGRGGRTGELFF,TGTGCCAGCAGCCCCGGTCGGGGGGGGAGAACCGGGGAGCTGTTTTTT
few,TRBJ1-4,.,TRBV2,CASSPRAGANEKLFF,TGTGCCAGCAGTCCCCGAGCAGGGGCGAATGAAAAACTGTTTTTT
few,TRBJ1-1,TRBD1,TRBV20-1,CSAKQGAETEAFF,TGCAGTGCTAAACAGGGGGCAGAGACTGAAGCTTTCTTT
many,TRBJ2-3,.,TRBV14,CASSQPKSSSTDTQYF,TGTGCCAGCAGCCAGCCTAAATCGAGTAGTACAGATACGCAGTATTTT
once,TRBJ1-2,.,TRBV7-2,CASSLVPYGYTF,TGTGCCAGCAGCTTAGTTCCATATGGCTACACCTTC
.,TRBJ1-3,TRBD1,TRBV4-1,CASSHPMGQGTVSGNTIYF,TGCGCCAGCAGCCACCCAATGGGACAGGGAACTGTCTCTGGAAACACCATATATTTT
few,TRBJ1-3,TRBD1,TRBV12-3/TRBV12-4,CASSLVQGAAGNTIYF,TGTGCCAGCAGTTTAGTACAGGGGGCAGCGGGAAACACCATATATTTT
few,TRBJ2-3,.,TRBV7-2,CASSARGLRADTQYF,TGTGCCAGCAGCGCCCGGGGCCTGCGCGCAGATACGCAGTATTTT